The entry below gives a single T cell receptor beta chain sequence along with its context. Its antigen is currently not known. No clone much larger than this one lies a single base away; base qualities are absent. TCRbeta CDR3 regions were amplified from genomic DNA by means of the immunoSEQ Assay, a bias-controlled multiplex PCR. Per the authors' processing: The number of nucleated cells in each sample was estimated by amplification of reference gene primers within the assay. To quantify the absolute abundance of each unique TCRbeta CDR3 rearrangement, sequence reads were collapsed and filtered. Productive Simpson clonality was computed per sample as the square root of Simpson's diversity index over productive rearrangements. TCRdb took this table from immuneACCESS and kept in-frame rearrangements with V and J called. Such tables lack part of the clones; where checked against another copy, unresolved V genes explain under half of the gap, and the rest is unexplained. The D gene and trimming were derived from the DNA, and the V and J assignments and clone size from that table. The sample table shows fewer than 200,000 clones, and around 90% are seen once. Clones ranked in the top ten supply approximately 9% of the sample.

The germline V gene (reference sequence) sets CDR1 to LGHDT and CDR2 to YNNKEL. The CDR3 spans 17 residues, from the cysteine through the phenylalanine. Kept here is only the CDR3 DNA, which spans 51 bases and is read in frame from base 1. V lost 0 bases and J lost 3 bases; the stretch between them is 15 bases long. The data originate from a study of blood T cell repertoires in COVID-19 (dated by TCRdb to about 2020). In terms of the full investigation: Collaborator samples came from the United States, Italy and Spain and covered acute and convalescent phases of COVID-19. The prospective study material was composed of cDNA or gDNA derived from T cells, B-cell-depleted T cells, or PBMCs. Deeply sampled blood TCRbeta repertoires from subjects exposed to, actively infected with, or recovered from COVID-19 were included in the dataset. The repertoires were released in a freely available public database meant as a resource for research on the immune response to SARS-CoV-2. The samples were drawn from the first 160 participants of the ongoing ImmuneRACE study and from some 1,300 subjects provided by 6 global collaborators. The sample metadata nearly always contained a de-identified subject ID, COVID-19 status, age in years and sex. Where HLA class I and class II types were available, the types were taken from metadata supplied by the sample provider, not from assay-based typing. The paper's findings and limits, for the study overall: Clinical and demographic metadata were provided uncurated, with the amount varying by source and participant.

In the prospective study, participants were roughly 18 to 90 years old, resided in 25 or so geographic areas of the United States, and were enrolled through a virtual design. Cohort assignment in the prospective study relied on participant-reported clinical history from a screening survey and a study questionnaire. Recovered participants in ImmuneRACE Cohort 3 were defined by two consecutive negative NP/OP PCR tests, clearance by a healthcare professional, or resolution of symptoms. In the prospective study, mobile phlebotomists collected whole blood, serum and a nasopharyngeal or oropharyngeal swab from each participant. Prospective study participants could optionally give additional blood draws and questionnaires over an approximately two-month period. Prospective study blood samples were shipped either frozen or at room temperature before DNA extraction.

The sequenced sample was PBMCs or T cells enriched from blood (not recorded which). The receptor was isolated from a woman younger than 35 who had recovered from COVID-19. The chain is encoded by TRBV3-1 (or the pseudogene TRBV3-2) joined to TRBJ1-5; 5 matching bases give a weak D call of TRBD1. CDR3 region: CASSQDGRKGDNQPQHF. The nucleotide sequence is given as TGTGCCAGCAGCCAAGATGGGCGTAAAGGGGACAATCAGCCCCAGCATTTT.